Below, 31 T cell receptor beta chains from the same sample are listed, as sequenced in a study of T cell repertoires in ileal Crohn's disease. Time point described: neoterminal ileum biopsy at postoperative endoscopy, about 6 months after surgery. Data came from immunoSEQ multiplex PCR; TCRdb stores just in-frame clones and leaves some out. This table has 12,000 or so clones, around 70% appearing once. The sequenced sample was ileal tissue. These receptors came from an adult with Crohn's disease.

The gene calls are TRBV5-4 and TRBJ1-2, with 7 bases matching TRBD1. The CDR3 has 16 residues. CDR1 is SGHNT and CDR2 is YYREEE in the germline V gene (reference sequence). Losses at the gene ends were 4 bases for V and 4 bases for J; bases not matched to a gene: 13. For the CDR3, the DNA is TGTGCCAGCAGCACCCGGAGGCAGGGGGAAGGCTATGGCTACACCTTC. Translation gives CASSTRRQGEGYGYTF. The full variable domain, with the rest looked up from reference TRBV5-4 and TRBJ1-2, is ETGVTQSPTHLIKTRGQQVTLRCSSQSGHNTVSWYQQALGQGPQFIFQYYREEENGRGNFPPRFSGLQFPNYSSELNVNALELDDSALYLCASSTRRQGEGYGYTFGSGTRLTVV.

This clone was counted a single time. The chain joins TRBV11-3 to TRBJ2-2; 7 bases agree with TRBD1. Germline assignment: CDR1 SGHNT and CDR2 YENEEA. The CDR3 sequence is 14 residues long. The V segment lost 5 bases and the J segment 3 bases; nucleotides outside the gene matches: 3. The CDR3 loop reads CASSKDRYTGELFF. The CDR3 bases are TGTGCCAGCAGCAAGGACAGGTACACCGGGGAGCTGTTTTTT.

This clone was observed a handful of times. The chain recombines TRBV7-2 with TRBJ1-1; no definite D call. CDR1 SGHTA and CDR2 FQGNSA come from the germline V gene. CDR3 length: 14 residues. Trimming took off 8 bases at V and 6 bases at J, with 19 bases between the two ends. Here the CDR3 DNA reads TGTGCCAGCCGTATAAGTCCTTGGGGATCTGAAGCTTTCTTT. Amino acids: CASRISPWGSEAFF. The full variable domain, in which reference TRBV7-2 and TRBJ1-1 provide the parts outside the CDR3, is GAGVSQSPSNKVTEKGKDVELRCDPISGHTALYWYRQSLGQGLEFLIYFQGNSAPDKSGLPSDRFSAERTGGSVSTLTIQRTQQEDSAVYLCASRISPWGSEAFFGQGTRLTVV.

V usage is TRBV18 and J usage is TRBJ2-7, with D hard to call. Germline V CDR1 and CDR2: KGHSH, LQKENI. The CDR3 runs 13 residues. Trimming cost V 5 bases and J 2 bases, with 10 bases left between them. Written as DNA, the CDR3 is TGTGCCAGCTCAGAGAGAAGGGCCTACGAGCAGTACTTC. It specifies CASSERRAYEQYF.

J is TRBJ1-4 and V is TRBV9; unclear D gene. Germline-derived CDR1 and CDR2 are SGDLS and YYNGEE. V lost 0 bases to trimming and J lost 7 bases, with 10 bases between them. The CDR3 runs to 14 residues. In DNA form, the CDR3 reads TGTGCCAGCAGCGTAGCCGGGAGGAGTGAAAAACTGTTTTTT. It yields the protein CASSVAGRSEKLFF.

V is TRBV18 and J is TRBJ1-1; tentatively, D is TRBD1 (5 bases). Germline CDR1 and CDR2: KGHSH and LQKENI. V gave up 1 base and J gave up 6 bases, with 15 bases separating them. The length of the CDR3 is 15 residues. CDR3 residues: CASSPREGKGAEAFF. DNA for the CDR3: TGTGCCAGCTCACCACGGGAGGGGAAAGGCGCTGAAGCTTTCTTT.

The chain employs TRBV28 and TRBJ2-7; the D is unclear. CDR3 size: 15 residues. Germline assignment: CDR1 MDHEN and CDR2 SYDVKM. Trimming took 5 bases from V and 1 from J, leaving 15 bases between them. The CDR3 DNA sequence: TGTGCCAGCAGTAGTGCGGCGGATAATTCCTACGAGCAGTACTTC. This sequence encodes CASSSAADNSYEQYF.

The chain couples TRBV18 to TRBJ1-2; possibly TRBD1 for D (5 bases). From germline, CDR1 is KGHSH and CDR2 LQKENI. This CDR3 is built from 12 residues. V gave up 6 bases and J gave up 5 bases, with 10 bases separating them. Written as DNA, the CDR3 is TGTGCCAGCTCTTGGGACCTATATGGCTACACCTTC. It translates to CASSWDLYGYTF.

The V gene is TRBV28, the J gene TRBJ1-2; D unclear. Germline CDR1 MDHEN, CDR2 SYDVKM. Trimming stripped 3 bases from V and 4 bases from J, with 9 bases between. The CDR3 is 13 amino acids. The CDR3 spells CASSLRGTYGYTF. CDR3 nucleotide sequence: TGTGCCAGCAGTTTGCGTGGAACCTATGGCTACACCTTC.

The genes are TRBV7-3 and TRBJ1-1; D gene unclear. Trimming took off 5 bases at V and 0 bases at J, with 7 bases between the two ends. This CDR3 is built from 13 residues. CDR1 is SGHTA, CDR2 FQGTGA, per germline. This CDR3 reads CASSLTVNTEAFF. For the CDR3, the DNA is TGTGCCAGCAGCCTGACGGTGAACACTGAAGCTTTCTTT.

This chain links TRBV11-2 with TRBJ2-6, with TRBD2 matching 7 bases. The ends lost 5 bases at V and 0 bases at J; junction bases unmatched: 7. The CDR3 totals 17 residues. CDR1 is SGHAT, CDR2 FQNNGV, per germline. This chain's CDR3 is CASSQKWGGSGANVLTF. The DNA for the CDR3 is TGTGCCAGCAGCCAAAAATGGGGGGGCTCTGGGGCCAACGTCCTGACTTTC.

The V call is TRBV6-5, the J call TRBJ1-2; 9 bases fit TRBD1. CDR1 and CDR2 (germline): MNHEY, SVGAGI. Trimming at V came to 6 bases and at J to 3 bases, leaving 5 bases not matched to a gene. The CDR3 loop spans 14 amino acids. CDR3 sequence: CASSSGQGHYGYTF. CDR3 in DNA: TGTGCCAGCAGCTCGGGACAGGGCCACTATGGCTACACCTTC.

This sequence joins TRBV7-9 and TRBJ1-6, with unresolved D. CDR3 size: 15 residues. The V end lost 0 bases, the J end lost 6 bases, and 9 bases lay between the germline ends. CDR1 and CDR2 from the germline V gene are SEHNR and FQNEAQ (reference sequence). The CDR3 bases are TGTGCCAGCAGCTTAGCAATCGGGAGTAATTCACCCCTCCACTTT. Translation: CASSLAIGSNSPLHF.

The chain joins TRBV5-1 to TRBJ1-6; D unclear. CDR3 length equals 18 residues. The V end lost 0 bases, the J end lost 9 bases, and 22 bases lay between the germline ends. The germline V gene has CDR1 SGHRS and CDR2 YFSETQ. The CDR3 coding sequence is TGCGCCAGCAGCTTGGCCCCCCTGGCTGGAGGCGGCGGTTCACCCCTCCACTTT. Protein sequence: CASSLAPLAGGGGSPLHF.

The chain links TRBV6-4 to TRBJ2-3, with a possible D match to TRBD1 (5 bases). This CDR3 contains 14 residues. Trimming removed 7 bases from V and 6 bases from J, with 17 bases in between. Germline V CDR1 and CDR2: MRHNA, SNTAGT. DNA for the CDR3: TGTGCCAGCACTTTAGGTCGTGGGGCTGATACGCAGTATTTT. Protein: CASTLGRGADTQYF.

The chain is built from TRBV10-3 and TRBJ2-7; TRBD2 matches 9 bases. The CDR3 is made up of 14 amino acids. Germline trimming cut 3 bases from V and 7 bases from J; bases unmatched to any gene: 7. The germline gives CDR1 ENHRY, CDR2 SYGVKD. CDR3 nucleotide sequence: TGTGCCATCAGTGACGGACTAGCGTTGGGAGAGCAGTACTTC. Residues: CAISDGLALGEQYF.

Concerning this clone: The junction and the germline gene differ at one end; a read error may be behind it. J is TRBJ2-1 and V is TRBV2; D is ambiguous. Looked up from germline, CDR1 is SNHLY and CDR2 is FYNNEI. CDR3 length equals 13 residues. The CDR3 bases are TGTGCCAGCAGTGATCCTGGGTGGGGTATAAGTCTCTTC. Protein sequence: CASSDPGWGISLF.

This clone appeared a few times. CDR3 protein: CASSEMAGVNQPQHF. As DNA, the CDR3 is TGTGCCAGCAGTGAAATGGCAGGGGTGAATCAGCCCCAGCATTTT. V and J are TRBV6-1 and TRBJ1-5; a possible D gene is TRBD1 (6 bases). Germline V gene data show CDR1 as MNHNS and CDR2 as SASEGT. V was pared by 2 bases and J by 4 bases, with 12 bases between. The CDR3 covers 15 residues.

The chain is built from TRBV4-2 and TRBJ2-1, with 13 bases that match TRBD2. Germline V lookup: CDR1 LGHNA, CDR2 YNFKEQ. Trimming took 1 base from V and 6 from J; bases not matched to a gene: 6. The CDR3 consists of 17 residues. CDR3 DNA sequence: TGTGCCAGCAGCCAAGCCCCTACTAGCGGGGGGGCCAATGAGCAGTTCTTC. Its protein product is CASSQAPTSGGANEQFF.

This clone has more than one count but fewer than ten. The chain has TRBV11-2 and TRBJ2-5; D is unresolved. Germline CDR1 SGHAT, CDR2 FQNNGV. The V and J ends lost 5 bases and 0 bases respectively, with 19 bases between them. This CDR3 region has 17 residues. CDR3 amino acids: CASSPTVVSLYQETQYF. DNA of the CDR3: TGTGCCAGCAGCCCAACAGTCGTGAGCTTGTACCAAGAGACCCAGTACTTC.

The chain carries TRBV7-9 and TRBJ2-3, with D maybe TRBD1 (6 bases). The germline V gene encodes CDR1 SEHNR and CDR2 FQNEAQ (reference sequence). The CDR3 sequence is 15 residues long. Trimming took 5 bases from V and 0 from J, leaving 12 bases between them. The CDR3 nucleotides are TGTGCCAGCAGCATCGGACAGACTAGCACAGATACGCAGTATTTT. This codes for CASSIGQTSTDTQYF.

This chain joins TRBV7-9 and TRBJ1-1, with D possibly TRBD1 on 6 matching bases. This CDR3 has 14 amino acids. V lost 4 bases and J 3 bases, leaving 12 bases between the germline ends. Germline assignment: CDR1 SEHNR and CDR2 FQNEAQ (reference sequence). CDR3 in DNA: TGTGCCAGCAGCTGGGGAGCAGGGGACACTGAAGCTTTCTTT. Translating it yields CASSWGAGDTEAFF.

This chain uses TRBV12-5 with TRBJ2-3; 13 positions agree with TRBD2. The CDR3 runs to 18 residues. Unmatched junction bases numbered 7, after V lost 1 base and J lost 3 bases. The germline gives CDR1 LGHNT, CDR2 FRNRAP. DNA of the CDR3: TGTGCTAGTGGTTTGGCTCAACTAGCGGGGGGGATAACAGATACGCAGTATTTT. This codes for CASGLAQLAGGITDTQYF.

The rearrangement joins TRBV18 to TRBJ2-1; unclear D gene. The CDR3 is made up of 13 amino acids. Trimming removed 3 bases from V and 7 bases from J, with 10 bases in between. Germline V gene data show CDR1 as KGHSH and CDR2 as LQKENI. The CDR3 region is CASSPLRANEQFF. The CDR3 coding sequence is TGTGCCAGCTCACCCCTTAGGGCGAATGAGCAGTTCTTC. The whole variable domain, remainder taken from reference TRBV18 and TRBJ2-1, is NAGVMQNPRHLVRRRGQEARLRCSPMKGHSHVYWYRQLPEEGLKFMVYLQKENIIDESGMPKERFSAEFPKEGPSILRIQQVVRGDSAAYFCASSPLRANEQFFGPGTRLTVL.

The V call is TRBV27, the J call TRBJ2-7; 7 bases are shared with TRBD2. This CDR3 region has 15 residues. Trimming removed 6 bases from V and 1 base from J; junction bases left unmatched: 9. Germline CDR1 is MNHEY and CDR2 is SMNVEV (reference sequence). CDR3 sequence reads: CASSLAPGRSYEQYF. In DNA, the CDR3 is TGTGCCAGCAGCTTAGCACCCGGGAGGTCCTACGAGCAGTACTTC.

This clone was observed a few times. J is TRBJ1-6 and V is TRBV5-4; 11 bases are a match to TRBD1. V was clipped by 4 bases and J by 8 bases; unmatched bases: 8. Germline V gene lookup returns CDR1 SGHNT and CDR2 YYREEE (reference sequence). The CDR3 runs 16 residues. The DNA of the CDR3 is TGTGCCAGCAGCAGAAGTATGGACAGGGGGCATTCACCCCTCCACTTT. Protein sequence: CASSRSMDRGHSPLHF.

The chain recombines TRBV15 with TRBJ2-7; no definite D call. The CDR3 contains 13 residues. Germline CDR1 reads LNHNV; CDR2 reads YYDKDF (reference sequence). Trimming removed 0 bases from V and 3 bases from J, with 6 bases in between. DNA for the CDR3: TGTGCCACCAGCAGAGACCGAGGCTACGAGCAGTACTTC. It encodes CATSRDRGYEQYF.

V usage is TRBV4-2 and J usage is TRBJ2-1; weak D call: TRBD2 (6 bases). Trimming took off 1 base at V and 3 bases at J, with 13 bases between the two ends. Germline V gives CDR1 LGHNA, CDR2 YNFKEQ. CDR3 length: 16 amino acids. CDR3 protein: CASSQVWGEDYNEQFF. Here the CDR3 DNA reads TGTGCCAGCAGCCAAGTATGGGGGGAAGACTACAATGAGCAGTTCTTC.

The V and J genes are TRBV7-9 and TRBJ1-2; 8 positions agree with TRBD1. CDR1 is SEHNR, CDR2 FQNEAQ, per germline (reference sequence). The CDR3 spans 12 residues. V trimming: 3 bases; J trimming: 6 bases; junction bases outside the gene matches: 0. The DNA for the CDR3 is TGTGCCAGCAGCTTGACAGGGGATGGCTACACCTTC. Translated, it gives CASSLTGDGYTF.

In its sample, this clone was seen a few times. The CDR3 coding sequence is TGTGCCAGCTCCGAGGGACAGGGCTACGAAAAACTGTTTTTT. Its protein product is CASSEGQGYEKLFF. The rearrangement links TRBV2 to TRBJ1-4, with 9 bases aligning to TRBD1. The germline CDR1 and CDR2 sequences are SNHLY and FYNNEI. The CDR3 totals 14 residues. V was clipped by 8 bases and J by 8 bases; unmatched bases: 9.

The chain joins TRBV10-1 to TRBJ2-3; TRBD1 might be the D (5 bases). The germline V gene encodes CDR1 WNHNN and CDR2 SYGVQD (reference sequence). There are 16 residues in the CDR3. Trimming pared 0 bases from V and 2 bases from J, leaving 12 bases between. The CDR3 region is CASSESWQGSTDTQYF. CDR3 bases: TGCGCCAGCAGTGAGTCATGGCAGGGATCCACAGATACGCAGTATTTT.